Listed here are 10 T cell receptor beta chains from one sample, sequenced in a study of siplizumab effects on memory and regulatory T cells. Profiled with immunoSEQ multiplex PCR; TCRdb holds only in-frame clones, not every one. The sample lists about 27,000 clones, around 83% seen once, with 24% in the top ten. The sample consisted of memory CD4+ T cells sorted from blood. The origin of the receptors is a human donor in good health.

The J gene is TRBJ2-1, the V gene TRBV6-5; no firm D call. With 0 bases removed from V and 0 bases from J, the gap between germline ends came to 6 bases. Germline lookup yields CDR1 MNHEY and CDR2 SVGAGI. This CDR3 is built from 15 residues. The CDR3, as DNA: TGTGCCAGCAGTTACTCTTCAGTCTCCTACAATGAGCAGTTCTTC. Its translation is CASSYSSVSYNEQFF.

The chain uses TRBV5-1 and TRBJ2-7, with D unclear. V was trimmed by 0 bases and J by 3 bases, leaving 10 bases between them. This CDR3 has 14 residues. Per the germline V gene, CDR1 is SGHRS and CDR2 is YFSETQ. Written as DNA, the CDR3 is TGCGCCAGCAGCTTGGCCTCGAGAATCTACGAGCAGTACTTC. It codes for CASSLASRIYEQYF.

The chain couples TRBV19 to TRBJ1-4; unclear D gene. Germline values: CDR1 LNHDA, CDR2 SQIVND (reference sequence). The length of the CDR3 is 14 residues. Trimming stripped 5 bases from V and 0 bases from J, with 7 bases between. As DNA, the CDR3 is TGTGCCAGTAGTCCGACTGCAACTAATGAAAAACTGTTTTTT. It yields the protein CASSPTATNEKLFF.

Here the CDR3 DNA reads TGTGCCAGCAGCCGCCGGGTAGCGGGGTCCCAAGAGACCCAGTACTTC. The encoded protein is CASSRRVAGSQETQYF. The genes are TRBV11-2 and TRBJ2-5; 8 bases map to TRBD2. Germline V lookup: CDR1 SGHAT, CDR2 FQNNGV. With 5 bases clipped from V and 1 base from J, the junction kept 9 bases outside the gene matches. The CDR3 runs 16 residues.

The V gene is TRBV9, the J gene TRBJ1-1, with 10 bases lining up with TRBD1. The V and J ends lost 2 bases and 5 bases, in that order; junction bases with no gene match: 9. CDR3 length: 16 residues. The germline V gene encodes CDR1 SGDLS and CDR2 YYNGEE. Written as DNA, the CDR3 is TGTGCCAGCAGCGTGGGACAGGGGAGGCCCTGGACTGAAGCTTTCTTT. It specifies CASSVGQGRPWTEAFF.

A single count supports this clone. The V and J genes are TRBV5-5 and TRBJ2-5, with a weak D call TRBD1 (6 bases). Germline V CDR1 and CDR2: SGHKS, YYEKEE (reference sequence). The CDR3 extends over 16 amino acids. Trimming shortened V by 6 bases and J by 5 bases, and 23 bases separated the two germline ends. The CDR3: CASNRQGPGRTETQYF. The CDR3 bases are TGTGCCAGCAACCGGCAGGGGCCGGGCCGGACGGAGACCCAGTACTTC.

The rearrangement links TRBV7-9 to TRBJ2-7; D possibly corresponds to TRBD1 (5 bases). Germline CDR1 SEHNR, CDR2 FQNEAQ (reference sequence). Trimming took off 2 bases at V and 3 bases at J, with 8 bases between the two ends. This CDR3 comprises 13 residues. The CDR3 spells CASSLFQGYEQYF. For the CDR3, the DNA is TGTGCCAGCAGCTTATTTCAGGGCTACGAGCAGTACTTC.

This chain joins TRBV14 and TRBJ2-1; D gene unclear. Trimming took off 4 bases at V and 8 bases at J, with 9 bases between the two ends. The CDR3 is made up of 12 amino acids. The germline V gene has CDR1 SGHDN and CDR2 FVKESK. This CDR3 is CASSPRADEQFF. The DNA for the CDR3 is TGTGCCAGCAGCCCTCGGGCCGATGAGCAGTTCTTC.

CDR3 coding DNA: TGTGCCAGCAGCTTAGGGCTAGCGGGAGGGAGGGAGACCCAGTACTTC. Translating it yields CASSLGLAGGRETQYF. The chain has TRBV7-2 and TRBJ2-5; TRBD2 aligns across 12 bases. Trimming at V came to 1 base and at J to 5 bases, leaving 5 bases not matched to a gene. This CDR3 is built from 16 residues. Germline CDR1 and CDR2: SGHTA and FQGNSA.

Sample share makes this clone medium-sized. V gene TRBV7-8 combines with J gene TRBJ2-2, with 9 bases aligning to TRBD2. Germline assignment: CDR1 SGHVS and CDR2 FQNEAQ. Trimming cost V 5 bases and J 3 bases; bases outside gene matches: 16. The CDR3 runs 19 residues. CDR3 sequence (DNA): TGTGCCAGCAGCCCACATCGGCGGCTAGCGGGGAAGTACACCGGGGAGCTGTTTTTT. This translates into CASSPHRRLAGKYTGELFF.